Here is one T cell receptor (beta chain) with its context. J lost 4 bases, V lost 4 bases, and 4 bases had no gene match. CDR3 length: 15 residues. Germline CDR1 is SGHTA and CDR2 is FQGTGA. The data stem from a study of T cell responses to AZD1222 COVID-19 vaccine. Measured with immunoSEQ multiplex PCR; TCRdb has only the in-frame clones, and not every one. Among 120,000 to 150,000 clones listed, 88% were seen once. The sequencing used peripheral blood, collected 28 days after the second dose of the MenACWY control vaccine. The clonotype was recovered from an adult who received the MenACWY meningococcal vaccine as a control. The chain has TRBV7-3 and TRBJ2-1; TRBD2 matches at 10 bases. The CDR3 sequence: CASSSSSGGYNEQFF. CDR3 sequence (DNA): TGTGCCAGCAGCTCGTCTAGCGGGGGTTACAATGAGCAGTTCTTC. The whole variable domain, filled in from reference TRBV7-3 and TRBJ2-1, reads GAGVSQTPSNKVTEKGKYVELRCDPISGHTALYWYRQSLGQGPEFLIYFQGTGAADDSGLPNDRFFAVRPEGSVSTLKIQRTERGDSAVYLCASSSSSGGYNEQFFGPGTRLTVL.